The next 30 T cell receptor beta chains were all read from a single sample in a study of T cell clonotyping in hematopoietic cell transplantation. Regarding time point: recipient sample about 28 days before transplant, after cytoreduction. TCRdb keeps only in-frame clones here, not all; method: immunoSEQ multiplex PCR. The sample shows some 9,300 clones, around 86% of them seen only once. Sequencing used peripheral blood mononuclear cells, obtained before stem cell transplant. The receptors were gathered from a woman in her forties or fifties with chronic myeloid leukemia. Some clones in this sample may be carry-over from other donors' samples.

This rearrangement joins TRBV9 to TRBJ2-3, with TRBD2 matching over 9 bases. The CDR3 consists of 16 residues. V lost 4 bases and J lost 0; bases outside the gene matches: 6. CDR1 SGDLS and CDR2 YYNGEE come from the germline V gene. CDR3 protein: CASSLGLAPSTDTQYF. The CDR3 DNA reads TGTGCCAGCAGCCTTGGACTAGCGCCCAGCACAGATACGCAGTATTTT.

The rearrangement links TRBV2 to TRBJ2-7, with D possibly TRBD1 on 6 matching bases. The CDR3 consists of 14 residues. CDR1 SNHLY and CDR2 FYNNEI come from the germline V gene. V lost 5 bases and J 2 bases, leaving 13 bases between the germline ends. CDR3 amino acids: CASSKDRSAYEQYF. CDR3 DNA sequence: TGTGCCAGCAGTAAAGACAGGTCCGCCTACGAGCAGTACTTC.

This chain's CDR3 is CASSLGSQTDTQYF. Here the CDR3 DNA reads TGTGCCAGCAGTTTAGGCAGTCAGACAGATACGCAGTATTTT. This chain connects TRBV28 to TRBJ2-3; D remains ambiguous. Germline V lookup: CDR1 MDHEN, CDR2 SYDVKM. Trimming cost V 2 bases and J 3 bases, with 9 bases left between them. The CDR3 runs 14 residues.

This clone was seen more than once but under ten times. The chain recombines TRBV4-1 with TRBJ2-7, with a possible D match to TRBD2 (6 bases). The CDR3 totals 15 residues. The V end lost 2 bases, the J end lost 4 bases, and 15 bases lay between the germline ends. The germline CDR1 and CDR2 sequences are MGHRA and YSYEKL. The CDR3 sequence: CASSQLDAAGYEQYF. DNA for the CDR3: TGCGCCAGCAGCCAACTTGACGCGGCGGGGTACGAGCAGTACTTC.

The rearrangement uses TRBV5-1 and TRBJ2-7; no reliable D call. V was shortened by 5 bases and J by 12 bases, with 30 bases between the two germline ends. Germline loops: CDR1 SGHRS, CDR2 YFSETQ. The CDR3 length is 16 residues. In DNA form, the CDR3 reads TGCGCCAGCAGTCCGGAGTCGGCAGACCAACCCCCGGTTCGGTACTTC. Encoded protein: CASSPESADQPPVRYF.

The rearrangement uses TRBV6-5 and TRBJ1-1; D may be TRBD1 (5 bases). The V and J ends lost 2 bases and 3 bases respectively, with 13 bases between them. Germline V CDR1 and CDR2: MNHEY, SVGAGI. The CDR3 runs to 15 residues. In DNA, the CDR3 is TGTGCCAGCAGTTACGGGGGGGTTTCGGACACTGAAGCTTTCTTT. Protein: CASSYGGVSDTEAFF.

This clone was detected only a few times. DNA for the CDR3: TGCGCCAGCAGTGAAACGACAGGGGGCCCAGATACGCAGTATTTT. Amino acids: CASSETTGGPDTQYF. The V gene is TRBV10-1, the J gene TRBJ2-3; 10 nucleotides line up with TRBD1. This CDR3 has 15 residues. Germline assignment: CDR1 WNHNN and CDR2 SYGVQD (reference sequence). After removal of 3 bases from V and 4 bases from J, the junction contained 4 bases not matched to a gene.

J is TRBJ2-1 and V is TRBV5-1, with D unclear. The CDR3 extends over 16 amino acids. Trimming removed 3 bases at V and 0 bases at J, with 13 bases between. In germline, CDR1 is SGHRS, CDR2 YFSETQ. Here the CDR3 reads CASSSGSSSSYNEQFF. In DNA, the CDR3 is TGCGCCAGCAGCTCGGGCTCCAGTAGCTCCTACAATGAGCAGTTCTTC.

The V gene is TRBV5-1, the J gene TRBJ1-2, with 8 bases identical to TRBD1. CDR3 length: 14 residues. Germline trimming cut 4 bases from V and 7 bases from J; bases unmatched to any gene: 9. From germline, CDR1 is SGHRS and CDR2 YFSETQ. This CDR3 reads CASSPDGQGSGYTF. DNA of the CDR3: TGCGCCAGCAGCCCGGATGGACAGGGCAGTGGCTACACCTTC. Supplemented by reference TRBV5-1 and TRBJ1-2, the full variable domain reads KAGVTQTPRYLIKTRGQQVTLSCSPISGHRSVSWYQQTPGQGLQFLFEYFSETQRNKGNFPGRFSGRQFSNSRSEMNVSTLELGDSALYLCASSPDGQGSGYTFGSGTRLTVV.

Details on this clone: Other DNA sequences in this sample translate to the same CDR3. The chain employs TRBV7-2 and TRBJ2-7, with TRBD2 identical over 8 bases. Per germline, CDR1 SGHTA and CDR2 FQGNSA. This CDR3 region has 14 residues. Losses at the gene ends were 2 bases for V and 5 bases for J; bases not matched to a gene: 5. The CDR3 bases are TGTGCCAGCAGCTTACAAGCGGGAGCAAACGAGCAGTACTTC. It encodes CASSLQAGANEQYF.

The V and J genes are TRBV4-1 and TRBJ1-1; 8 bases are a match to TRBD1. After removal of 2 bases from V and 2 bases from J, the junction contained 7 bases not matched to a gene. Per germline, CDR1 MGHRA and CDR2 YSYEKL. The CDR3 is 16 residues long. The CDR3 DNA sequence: TGCGCCAGCAGCCAAACCGGACAGGGAGGTAACACTGAAGCTTTCTTT. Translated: CASSQTGQGGNTEAFF.

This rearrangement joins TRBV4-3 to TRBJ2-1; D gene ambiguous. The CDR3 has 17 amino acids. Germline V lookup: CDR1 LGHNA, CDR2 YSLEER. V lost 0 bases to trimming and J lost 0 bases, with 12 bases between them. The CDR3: CASSQELLFSSYNEQFF. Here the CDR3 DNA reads TGCGCCAGCAGCCAAGAGCTTTTGTTCAGCTCCTACAATGAGCAGTTCTTC.

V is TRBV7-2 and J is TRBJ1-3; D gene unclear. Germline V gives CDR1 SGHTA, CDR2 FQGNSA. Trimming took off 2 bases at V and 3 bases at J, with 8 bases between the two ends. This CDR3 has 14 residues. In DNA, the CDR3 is TGTGCCAGCAGCTTAACGCCTCTTGGAAACACCATATATTTT. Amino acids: CASSLTPLGNTIYF.

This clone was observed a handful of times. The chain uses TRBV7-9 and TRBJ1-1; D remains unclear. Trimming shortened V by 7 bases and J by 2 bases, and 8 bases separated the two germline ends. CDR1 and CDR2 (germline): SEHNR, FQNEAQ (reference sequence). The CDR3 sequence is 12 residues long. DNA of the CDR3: TGTGCCAGCACTCTGTATAACACTGAAGCTTTCTTT. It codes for CASTLYNTEAFF.

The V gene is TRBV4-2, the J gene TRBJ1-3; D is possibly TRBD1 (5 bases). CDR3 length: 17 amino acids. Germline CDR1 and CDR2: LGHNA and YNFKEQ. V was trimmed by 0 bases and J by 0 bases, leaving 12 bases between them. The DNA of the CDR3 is TGTGCCAGCAGCCAAGATAAAGGAACAGGCTCTGGAAACACCATATATTTT. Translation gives CASSQDKGTGSGNTIYF.

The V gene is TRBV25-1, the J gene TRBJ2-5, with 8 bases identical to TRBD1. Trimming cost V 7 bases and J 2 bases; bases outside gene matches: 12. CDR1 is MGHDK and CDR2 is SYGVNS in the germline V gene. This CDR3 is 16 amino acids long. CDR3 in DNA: TGTGCCAGCAACTCCGGACAGGGTGGTGAGCAAGAGACCCAGTACTTC. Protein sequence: CASNSGQGGEQETQYF.

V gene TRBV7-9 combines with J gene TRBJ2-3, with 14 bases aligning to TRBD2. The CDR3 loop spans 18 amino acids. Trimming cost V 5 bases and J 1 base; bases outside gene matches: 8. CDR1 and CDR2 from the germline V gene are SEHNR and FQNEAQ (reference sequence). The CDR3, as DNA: TGTGCCAGCAGCCCGGGACTAGCGGGAGTACGACGCACAGATACGCAGTATTTT. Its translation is CASSPGLAGVRRTDTQYF.

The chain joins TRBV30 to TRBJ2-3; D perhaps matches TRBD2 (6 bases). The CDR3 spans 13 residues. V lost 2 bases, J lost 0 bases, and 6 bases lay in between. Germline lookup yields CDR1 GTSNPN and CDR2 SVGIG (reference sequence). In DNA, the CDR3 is TGTGCCTGGAGTAGCGGGAGCACAGATACGCAGTATTTT. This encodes CAWSSGSTDTQYF.

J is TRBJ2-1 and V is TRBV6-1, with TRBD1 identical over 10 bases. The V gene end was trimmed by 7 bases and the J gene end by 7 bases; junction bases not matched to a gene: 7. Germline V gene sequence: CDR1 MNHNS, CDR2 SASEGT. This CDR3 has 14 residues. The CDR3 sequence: CASTGTGEVNEQFF. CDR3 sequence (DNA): TGTGCCAGCACCGGGACAGGGGAGGTGAATGAGCAGTTCTTC.

The CDR3: CACQGAGEKLFF. The DNA for the CDR3 is TGTGCCTGCCAGGGGGCAGGTGAAAAACTGTTTTTT. V usage is TRBV30 and J usage is TRBJ1-4; 8 nucleotides line up with TRBD1. The CDR3 has 12 amino acids. Germline V gives CDR1 GTSNPN, CDR2 SVGIG (reference sequence). J was trimmed by 7 bases and V by 6 bases; bases with no gene match: 4.

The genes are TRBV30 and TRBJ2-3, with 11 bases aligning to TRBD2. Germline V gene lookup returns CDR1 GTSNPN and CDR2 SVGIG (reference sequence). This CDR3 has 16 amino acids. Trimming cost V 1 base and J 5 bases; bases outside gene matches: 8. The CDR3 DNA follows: TGTGCCTGGAGTGGGCTAGCGGGAGGTCGGGGAGATACGCAGTATTTT. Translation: CAWSGLAGGRGDTQYF.

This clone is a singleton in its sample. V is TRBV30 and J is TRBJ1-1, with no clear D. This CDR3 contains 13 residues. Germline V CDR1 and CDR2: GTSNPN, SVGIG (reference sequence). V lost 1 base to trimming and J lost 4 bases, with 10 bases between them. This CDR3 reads CAWSAVLGTEAFF. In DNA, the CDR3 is TGTGCCTGGAGTGCAGTGCTGGGCACTGAAGCTTTCTTT.

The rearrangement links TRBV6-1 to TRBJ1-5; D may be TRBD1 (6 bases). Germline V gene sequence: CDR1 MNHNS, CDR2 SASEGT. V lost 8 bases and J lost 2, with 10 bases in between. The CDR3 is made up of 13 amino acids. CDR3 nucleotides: TGTGCCAGCCAGGGGCCACGCAATCAGCCCCAGCATTTT. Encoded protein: CASQGPRNQPQHF.

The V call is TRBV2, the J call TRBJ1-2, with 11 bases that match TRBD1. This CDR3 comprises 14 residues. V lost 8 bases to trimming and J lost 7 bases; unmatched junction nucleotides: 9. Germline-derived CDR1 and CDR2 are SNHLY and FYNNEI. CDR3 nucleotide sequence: TGTGCCAGCGGAGCGGGACAGGGGGTTCGTGGCTACACCTTC. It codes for CASGAGQGVRGYTF.

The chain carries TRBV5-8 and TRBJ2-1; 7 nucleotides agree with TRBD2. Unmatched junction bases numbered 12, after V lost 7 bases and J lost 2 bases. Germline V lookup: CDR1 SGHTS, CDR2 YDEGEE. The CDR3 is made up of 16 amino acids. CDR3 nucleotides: TGTGCCAGCCGACTGGGGGGGGACTATACCTACAATGAGCAGTTCTTC. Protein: CASRLGGDYTYNEQFF. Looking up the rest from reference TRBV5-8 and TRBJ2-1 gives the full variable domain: EAGVTQSPTHLIKTRGQQATLRCSPISGHTSVYWYQQALGLGLQFLLWYDEGEERNRGNFPPRFSGRQFPNYSSELNVNALELEDSALYLCASRLGGDYTYNEQFFGPGTRLTVL.

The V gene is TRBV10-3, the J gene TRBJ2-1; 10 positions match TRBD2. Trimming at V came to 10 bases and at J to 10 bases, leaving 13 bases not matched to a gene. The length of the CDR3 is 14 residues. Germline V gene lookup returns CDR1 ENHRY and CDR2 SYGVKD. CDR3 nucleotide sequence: TGTGCCAGCCGAGGACTAGCGGAACGGGGAGAGCAGTTCTTC. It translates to CASRGLAERGEQFF.

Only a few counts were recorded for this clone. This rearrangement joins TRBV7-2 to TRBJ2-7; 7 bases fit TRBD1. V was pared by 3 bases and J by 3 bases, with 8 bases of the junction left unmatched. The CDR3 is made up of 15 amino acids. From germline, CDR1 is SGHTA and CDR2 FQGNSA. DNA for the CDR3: TGTGCCAGCAGCTTGAACAGGGGTCGCGGCTACGAGCAGTACTTC. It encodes CASSLNRGRGYEQYF. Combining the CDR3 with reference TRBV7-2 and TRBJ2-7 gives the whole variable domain GAGVSQSPSNKVTEKGKDVELRCDPISGHTALYWYRQSLGQGLEFLIYFQGNSAPDKSGLPSDRFSAERTGGSVSTLTIQRTQQEDSAVYLCASSLNRGRGYEQYFGPGTRLTVT.

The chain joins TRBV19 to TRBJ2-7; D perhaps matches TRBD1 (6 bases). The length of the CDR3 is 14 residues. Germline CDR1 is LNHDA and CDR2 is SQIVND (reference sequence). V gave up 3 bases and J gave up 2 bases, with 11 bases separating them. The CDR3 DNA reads TGTGCCAGTAGTATGTGGGGGCCTCCCTACGAGCAGTACTTC. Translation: CASSMWGPPYEQYF. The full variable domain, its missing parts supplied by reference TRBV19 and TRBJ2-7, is DGGITQSPKYLFRKEGQNVTLSCEQNLNHDAMYWYRQDPGQGLRLIYYSQIVNDFQKGDIAEGYSVSREKKESFPLTVTSAQKNPTAFYLCASSMWGPPYEQYFGPGTRLTVT.

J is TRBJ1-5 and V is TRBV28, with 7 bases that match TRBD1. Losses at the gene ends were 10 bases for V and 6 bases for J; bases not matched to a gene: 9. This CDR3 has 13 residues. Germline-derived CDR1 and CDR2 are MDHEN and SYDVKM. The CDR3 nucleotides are TGTGCCACAAAACAGGGGCAGGGTCAGCCCCAGCATTTT. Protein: CATKQGQGQPQHF.

CDR3 sequence (DNA): TGTGCCATCAGTGACAGCGGGAGGGCGACCTACGAGCAGTACTTC. It translates to CAISDSGRATYEQYF. The rearrangement uses TRBV10-3 and TRBJ2-7, with 10 bases that match TRBD2. J gave up 2 bases and V 3 bases, and 4 bases lay outside the gene matches. This CDR3 has 15 residues. Germline V gives CDR1 ENHRY, CDR2 SYGVKD.